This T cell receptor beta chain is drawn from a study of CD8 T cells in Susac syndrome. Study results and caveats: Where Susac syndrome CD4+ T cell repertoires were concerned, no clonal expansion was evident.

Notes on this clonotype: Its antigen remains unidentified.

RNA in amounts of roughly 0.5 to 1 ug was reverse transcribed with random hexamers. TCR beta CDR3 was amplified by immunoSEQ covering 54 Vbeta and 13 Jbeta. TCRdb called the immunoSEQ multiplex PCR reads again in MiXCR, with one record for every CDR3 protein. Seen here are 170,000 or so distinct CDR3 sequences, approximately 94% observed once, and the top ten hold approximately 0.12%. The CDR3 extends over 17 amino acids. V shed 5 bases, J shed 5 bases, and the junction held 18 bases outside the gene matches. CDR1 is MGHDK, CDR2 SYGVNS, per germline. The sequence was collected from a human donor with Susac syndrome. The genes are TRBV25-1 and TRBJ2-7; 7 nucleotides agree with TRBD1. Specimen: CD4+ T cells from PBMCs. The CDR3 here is CASSSSRGTQGADEQYF. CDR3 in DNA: TGTGCCAGCAGTTCTAGCAGGGGGACGCAGGGAGCAGACGAGCAGTACTTC.